This passage covers 24 T cell receptor beta chains from one sample sequenced in a study of response to subunit inactivated influenza vaccine. TCRdb recomputed calls from the RT-PCR reads with MiXCR, one row per CDR3 protein. The sample consists of 650,000 to 800,000 distinct CDR3 sequences, about 14% of them appearing once. Sequencing used PBMCs from blood, obtained 14 to 15 days before vaccination. Every receptor here comes from a man aged 50 or older who received an inactivated influenza vaccine.

CDR3 residues: CASSVDGHPTDEQYF. In DNA, the CDR3 is TGTGCCAGCAGCGTAGATGGACATCCCACCGACGAGCAGTACTTC. The V call is TRBV9, the J call TRBJ2-7; TRBD1 might be the D (5 bases). With 0 bases removed from V and 5 bases from J, the gap between germline ends came to 15 bases. This CDR3 has 15 amino acids. Per the germline V gene, CDR1 is SGDLS and CDR2 is YYNGEE.

This clonotype has just a few counts. The DNA for the CDR3 is TGCGCCAGCAGCTTTAGGACAGGTATTTACGAGCAGTACTTC. Translation gives CASSFRTGIYEQYF. The genes are TRBV5-1 and TRBJ2-7; 7 bases match TRBD1. The ends lost 2 bases at V and 4 bases at J; junction bases unmatched: 6. CDR1 and CDR2 (germline): SGHRS, YFSETQ. This CDR3 region has 14 residues.

This clonotype was seen a handful of times. The chain joins TRBV20-1 to TRBJ2-7; TRBD2 agrees at 11 bases. The V gene's germline CDR1 is DFQATT and CDR2 SNEGSKA (reference sequence). The CDR3 runs to 13 residues. The V gene end was trimmed by 7 bases and the J gene end by 4 bases; junction bases not matched to a gene: 6. For the CDR3, the DNA is TGCAGTGTTTTTAGCGGGGGGGATTACGAGCAGTACTTC. The encoded protein is CSVFSGGDYEQYF.

This clonotype was observed many times. The chain couples TRBV3-1 to TRBJ2-7; TRBD1 agrees at 7 bases. Germline CDR1 reads LGHDT; CDR2 reads YNNKEL (reference sequence). The CDR3 length is 15 residues. V was pared by 0 bases and J by 0 bases, with 2 bases of the junction left unmatched. CDR3 nucleotide sequence: TGTGCCAGCAGCCAAGAAGGGGGCTTCTCCTACGAGCAGTACTTC. Its translation: CASSQEGGFSYEQYF.

The sample holds a few counts of this clonotype. This sequence joins TRBV3-1 and TRBJ1-5; D unclear. V was pared by 4 bases and J by 4 bases, with 11 bases between. The CDR3 has 14 amino acids. Germline V gene data show CDR1 as LGHDT and CDR2 as YNNKEL (reference sequence). CDR3 loop: CASSPVEQNQPQHF. CDR3 bases: TGTGCCAGCAGCCCGGTGGAACAAAATCAGCCCCAGCATTTT. Filled out from reference TRBV3-1 and TRBJ1-5, the complete variable domain reads DTAVSQTPKYLVTQMGNDKSIKCEQNLGHDTMYWYKQDSKKFLKIMFSYNNKELIINETVPNRFSPKSPDKAHLNLHINSLELGDSAVYFCASSPVEQNQPQHFGDGTRLSIL.

Only a few counts were recorded for this clonotype. This chain joins TRBV11-2 and TRBJ1-5; no reliable D call. Germline assignment: CDR1 SGHAT and CDR2 FQNNGV. Trimming shortened V by 2 bases and J by 0 bases, and 8 bases separated the two germline ends. The CDR3 has 15 residues. The CDR3 DNA sequence: TGTGCCAGCAGCTTAAGCCGGGATAGCAATCAGCCCCAGCATTTT. This codes for CASSLSRDSNQPQHF.

This clonotype was observed a few times. The rearrangement links TRBV10-3 to TRBJ2-1, with 8 nucleotides matching TRBD1. Germline V lookup: CDR1 ENHRY, CDR2 SYGVKD. V trimming: 6 bases; J trimming: 6 bases; junction bases outside the gene matches: 13. The CDR3 runs to 16 residues. The CDR3 region is CAISSNPLDRGNEQFF. As DNA, the CDR3 is TGTGCCATCAGCTCTAATCCCCTAGACAGGGGCAATGAGCAGTTCTTC.

This clonotype came up many times. The V gene is TRBV12-3 or TRBV12-4, the J gene TRBJ2-1; tentatively, D is TRBD1 (6 bases). Deletions cut 2 bases from V and 5 bases from J, with 10 bases between. The CDR3 length is 14 residues. In DNA, the CDR3 is TGTGCCAGCAGTTTATCGTGGACAGACAATGAGCAGTTCTTC. Its translation is CASSLSWTDNEQFF.

J is TRBJ2-1 and V is TRBV7-8; D is undetermined. The length of the CDR3 is 13 residues. V was trimmed by 1 base and J by 10 bases, leaving 11 bases between them. In germline, CDR1 is SGHVS, CDR2 FQNEAQ. This chain's CDR3 is CASSLDLVQEQFF. The CDR3 DNA reads TGTGCCAGCAGCTTAGATTTAGTCCAAGAGCAGTTCTTC.

This clonotype was seen a few times. This CDR3 is CSARSAAGSGANVLTF. The CDR3 nucleotides are TGCAGTGCTAGATCGGCCGCGGGCTCTGGGGCCAACGTCCTGACTTTC. This chain links TRBV20-1 with TRBJ2-6; weak D call: TRBD2 (5 bases). The CDR3 spans 16 residues. Per germline, CDR1 DFQATT and CDR2 SNEGSKA (reference sequence). Trimming stripped 2 bases from V and 0 bases from J, with 11 bases between.

The sample holds a few counts of this clonotype. V is TRBV7-9 and J is TRBJ2-2; D remains unclear. V dropped 5 bases and J dropped 6 bases, with 10 bases sitting between them. From germline, CDR1 is SEHNR and CDR2 FQNEAQ (reference sequence). CDR3 length: 13 amino acids. The CDR3 nucleotides are TGTGCCAGCAGCCACACGTTTGCCGGGGAGCTGTTTTTT. This sequence encodes CASSHTFAGELFF.

This clonotype was found a few times. The J gene is TRBJ2-1, the V gene TRBV29-1; D is perhaps TRBD2 (5 bases). The CDR3 sequence is 16 residues long. Looked up from germline, CDR1 is SQVTM and CDR2 is ANQGSEA. The ends were cut back, 2 bases at V and 5 bases at J, with 19 bases in the middle. The CDR3 coding sequence is TGCAGCGTTGAAAGCCCCCACATGAGAGGGCACAATGAGCAGTTCTTC. Protein product: CSVESPHMRGHNEQFF.

Sample share makes this clonotype medium-sized. J is TRBJ1-1 and V is TRBV5-1, with 10 bases identical to TRBD1. In germline, CDR1 is SGHRS, CDR2 YFSETQ. Trimming took 1 base from V and 2 from J; bases not matched to a gene: 5. The CDR3 has 16 amino acids. The CDR3 is CASSLTGTGDNTEAFF. CDR3 sequence (DNA): TGCGCCAGCAGCTTGACCGGGACAGGGGATAACACTGAAGCTTTCTTT.

The J gene is TRBJ2-7, the V gene TRBV9; 7 positions match TRBD1. CDR3 length: 16 residues. Germline V gene data show CDR1 as SGDLS and CDR2 as YYNGEE. V shed 0 bases and J 4 bases; nucleotides not matched to a gene: 10. The DNA of the CDR3 is TGTGCCAGCAGCGTAGCGGGGTCGGGACAGATTTACGAGCAGTACTTC. Its translation is CASSVAGSGQIYEQYF.

This clonotype has at least ten counts. The rearrangement uses TRBV27 and TRBJ1-2; 7 bases map to TRBD1. The germline CDR1 and CDR2 sequences are MNHEY and SMNVEV (reference sequence). The junction had 11 bases not matched to a gene; V was cut back by 8 bases and J by 8 bases. This CDR3 contains 13 residues. The CDR3 reads CASSTDREGGYTF. The CDR3 DNA is TGTGCCAGCTCCACCGACAGGGAGGGCGGCTACACCTTC.

The chain couples TRBV6-1 to TRBJ2-5; a weak D match, TRBD2 (6 bases). This CDR3 is 14 amino acids long. The V and J ends lost 7 bases and 1 base respectively, with 13 bases between them. The germline V gene encodes CDR1 MNHNS and CDR2 SASEGT. The CDR3 DNA follows: TGTGCCAGCACCAATTGGAGGGGCCAAGAGACCCAGTACTTC. It codes for CASTNWRGQETQYF.

The chain has TRBV19 and TRBJ2-1; 11 nucleotides align to TRBD2. After removal of 6 bases from V and 6 bases from J, the junction contained 7 bases not matched to a gene. This CDR3 is built from 15 residues. CDR1 is LNHDA, CDR2 SQIVND, per germline (reference sequence). CDR3 protein: CASRSSGRWGNEQFF. The CDR3 bases are TGTGCCAGTAGATCTAGCGGGAGGTGGGGCAATGAGCAGTTCTTC. Filled out from reference TRBV19 and TRBJ2-1, the complete variable domain reads DGGITQSPKYLFRKEGQNVTLSCEQNLNHDAMYWYRQDPGQGLRLIYYSQIVNDFQKGDIAEGYSVSREKKESFPLTVTSAQKNPTAFYLCASRSSGRWGNEQFFGPGTRLTVL.

The chain links TRBV12-3 or TRBV12-4 to TRBJ2-7, with a weak D call TRBD2 (5 bases). V was pared by 3 bases and J by 4 bases, with 13 bases between. The CDR3 contains 14 residues. In nucleotides, the CDR3 is TGTGCCAGCAGTTTTTTATCGGGAATTTACGAGCAGTACTTC. It encodes CASSFLSGIYEQYF.

This clonotype appeared a few times. This chain joins TRBV28 and TRBJ2-5, with D maybe TRBD1 (6 bases). The CDR3 extends over 14 amino acids. CDR1 MDHEN and CDR2 SYDVKM come from the germline V gene. The germline V and J ends were trimmed by 3 bases and 2 bases, with 10 bases remaining between them. The CDR3 DNA sequence: TGTGCCAGCAGTTTCTTCGGACAGCAAGAGACCCAGTACTTC. Translated, it gives CASSFFGQQETQYF.

In its sample, this clonotype was seen a few times. The chain employs TRBV5-1 and TRBJ2-6; D is unresolved. The CDR3 has 14 amino acids. The V gene lost 5 bases and the J gene lost 2 bases, with 8 bases spanning the gap. From germline, CDR1 is SGHRS and CDR2 YFSETQ. The CDR3 sequence is CASRPDTGANVLTF. CDR3 DNA sequence: TGCGCCAGCAGGCCCGACACTGGGGCCAACGTCCTGACTTTC.

This clonotype was detected ten times or more. The chain joins TRBV12-3 or TRBV12-4 to TRBJ2-2; 7 nucleotides align to TRBD2. Germline trimming cut 6 bases from V and 7 bases from J; bases unmatched to any gene: 8. The CDR3 spans 14 residues. In DNA, the CDR3 is TGTGCCAGCAGGAAGGCGGGAGCCGTCGGGGAGCTGTTTTTT. Its protein is CASRKAGAVGELFF.

This clonotype was counted a few times. This chain uses TRBV5-1 with TRBJ1-1; 7 positions match TRBD1. The CDR3 is 15 residues long. CDR1 and CDR2 (germline): SGHRS, YFSETQ. Trimming at V came to 1 base and at J to 0 bases, leaving 3 bases not matched to a gene. In DNA, the CDR3 is TGCGCCAGCAGCTTGTTGGGGACAGTGAACACTGAAGCTTTCTTT. Translated, it gives CASSLLGTVNTEAFF.

The gene calls are TRBV4-2 and TRBJ2-3; 9 positions agree with TRBD2. Looked up from germline, CDR1 is LGHNA and CDR2 is YNFKEQ. The CDR3 runs to 16 residues. J was trimmed by 1 base and V by 0 bases; bases with no gene match: 2. The CDR3, as DNA: TGTGCCAGCAGCCAAGACAGGACTAGCGGCACAGATACGCAGTATTTT. This sequence encodes CASSQDRTSGTDTQYF.

This clonotype was seen a few times. The rearrangement links TRBV20-1 to TRBJ2-1; 8 nucleotides align to TRBD1. With 6 bases clipped from V and 2 bases from J, the junction kept 3 bases outside the gene matches. This CDR3 spans 13 amino acids. Germline V gene sequence: CDR1 DFQATT, CDR2 SNEGSKA (reference sequence). In nucleotides, the CDR3 is TGCAGTGCCAGGGACAGGACCTACAATGAGCAGTTCTTC. It specifies CSARDRTYNEQFF.